This TCR beta chain was observed in a study of T cell changes during pregnancy in multiple sclerosis. Profiling relied on immunoSEQ multiplex PCR, and the TCRdb table lists in-frame clones only, not all of them. This sample has more than 75,000 clones, with about 93% found just once. V was pared by 1 base and J by 4 bases, with 13 bases between. Germline V gene sequence: CDR1 SGHTA, CDR2 FQGNSA. This CDR3 region has 16 residues. Sample: peripheral blood, taken in the first trimester of pregnancy. The TCR sequence derives from a female donor with multiple sclerosis, enrolled in a pregnancy study. This chain joins TRBV7-2 and TRBJ1-4; D is perhaps TRBD1 (6 bases). For the CDR3, the DNA is TGTGCCAGCAGCTTAGTAGGGGGGGGGAGTAATGAAAAACTGTTTTTT. Protein product: CASSLVGGGSNEKLFF.